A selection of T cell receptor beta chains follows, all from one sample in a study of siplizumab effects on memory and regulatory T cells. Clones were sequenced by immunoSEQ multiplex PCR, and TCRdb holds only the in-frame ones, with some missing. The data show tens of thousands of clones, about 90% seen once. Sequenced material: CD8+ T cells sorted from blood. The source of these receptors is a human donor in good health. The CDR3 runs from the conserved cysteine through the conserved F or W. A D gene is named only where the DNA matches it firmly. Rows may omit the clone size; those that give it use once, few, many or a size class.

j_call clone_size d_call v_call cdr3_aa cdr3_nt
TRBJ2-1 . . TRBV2 CARSEMGSYNEQFF TGTGCCAGGAGTGAGATGGGTTCCTACAATGAGCAGTTCTTC
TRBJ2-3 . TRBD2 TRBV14 CASSQLAGPYTDTQYF TGTGCCAGCAGCCAGCTAGCGGGACCCTACACAGATACGCAGTATTTT
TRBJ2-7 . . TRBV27 CASSLTPRASFYEQYF TGTGCCAGCAGTTTAACCCCCCGCGCTTCCTTCTACGAGCAGTACTTC
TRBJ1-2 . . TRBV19 CASTLIKGGNYGYTF TGTGCCAGTACCCTAATTAAAGGGGGGAACTATGGCTACACCTTC
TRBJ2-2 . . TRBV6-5 CASTGQPYTGELFF TGTGCCAGCACAGGACAGCCTTACACCGGGGAGCTGTTTTTT
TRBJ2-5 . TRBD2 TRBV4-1 CASSQVWDEGLAEETQYF TGCGCCAGCAGCCAAGTCTGGGACGAGGGACTAGCTGAGGAGACCCAGTACTTC
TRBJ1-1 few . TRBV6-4 CASTSGLYGVTEAFF TGTGCCAGCACCTCTGGACTTTACGGGGTCACTGAAGCTTTCTTT
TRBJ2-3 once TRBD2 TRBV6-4 CASSDSVGGAGDTQYF TGTGCCAGCAGTGACTCTGTCGGGGGGGCCGGAGATACGCAGTATTTT
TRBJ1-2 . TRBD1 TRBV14 CASSQLPTGDPGYTF TGTGCCAGCAGCCAGCTCCCGACAGGGGATCCTGGCTACACCTTC
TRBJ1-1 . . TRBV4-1 CASSQVLQIFNTEAFF TGCGCCAGCAGCCAAGTGCTACAGATTTTTAATACTGAAGCTTTCTTT
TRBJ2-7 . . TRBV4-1 CASSQQRNGYEQYF TGCGCCAGCAGCCAACAAAGAAACGGGTACGAGCAGTACTTC
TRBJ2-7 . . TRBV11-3 CASSSSKTYEQYF .
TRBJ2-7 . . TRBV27 CASSLAADYEQYF TGTGCCAGCAGTTTAGCGGCTGACTACGAGCAGTACTTC
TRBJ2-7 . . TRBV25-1 CASLGRGIYEQYF TGTGCCAGCCTAGGTAGGGGAATCTACGAGCAGTACTTC
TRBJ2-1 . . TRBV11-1 CASSLWDAYNEQFF TGTGCCAGCAGCTTATGGGACGCCTACAATGAGCAGTTCTTC
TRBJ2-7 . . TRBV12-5 CASVPRDTAYEQYF TGTGCTAGTGTTCCCAGGGACACAGCCTACGAGCAGTACTTC
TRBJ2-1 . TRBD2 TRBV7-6 CASSLGYSGGYNEQFF TGTGCCAGCAGCTTAGGGTATAGCGGGGGATACAATGAGCAGTTCTTC
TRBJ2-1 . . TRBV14 CASSQGVSSYNEQFF TGTGCCAGCAGCCAAGGGGTGAGCTCCTACAATGAGCAGTTCTTC
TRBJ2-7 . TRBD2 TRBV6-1 CASSVAGAYEQYF TGTGCCAGCAGTGTTGCGGGAGCCTACGAGCAGTACTTC
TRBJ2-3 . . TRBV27 CASSFADTQYF TGTGCCAGCAGTTTTGCAGATACGCAGTATTTT
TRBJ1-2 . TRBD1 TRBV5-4 CASSPRQGLNYGYTF TGTGCCAGCAGCCCAAGACAGGGGTTGAACTATGGCTACACCTTC
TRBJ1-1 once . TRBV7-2 CASNPKTGPATEAFF TGTGCCAGCAACCCGAAAACAGGGCCCGCCACTGAAGCTTTCTTT
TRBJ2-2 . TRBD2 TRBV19 CASSPMRRETGELFF TGTGCCAGTAGTCCCATGAGGCGGGAGACCGGGGAGCTGTTTTTT
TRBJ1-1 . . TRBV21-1 CASSKAEGRTEAFF TGTGCCAGCAGCAAAGCGGAGGGGAGGACTGAAGCTTTCTTT
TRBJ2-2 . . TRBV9 CASSVVGTGELFF TGTGCCAGCAGCGTAGTGGGCACCGGGGAGCTGTTTTTT
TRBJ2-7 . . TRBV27 CASSFFPAQGDEQYF TGTGCCAGCAGTTTTTTCCCCGCCCAAGGGGACGAGCAGTACTTC
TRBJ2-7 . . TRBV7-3 CASSLATSYEQYF TGTGCCAGCAGCTTAGCGACCTCCTACGAGCAGTACTTC
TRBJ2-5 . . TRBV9 CASSSIGPGETQYF TGTGCCAGCAGCAGTATAGGACCCGGAGAGACCCAGTACTTC
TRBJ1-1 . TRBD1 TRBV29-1 CSVGRQGWNTEAFF TGCAGCGTTGGCAGACAGGGGTGGAACACTGAAGCTTTCTTT
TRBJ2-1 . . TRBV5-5 CASSPGLNNEQFF TGTGCCAGCAGCCCCGGACTGAACAATGAGCAGTTCTTC
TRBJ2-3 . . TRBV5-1 CASSLVAETTDTQYF TGCGCCAGCAGCTTGGTAGCGGAAACCACAGATACGCAGTATTTT
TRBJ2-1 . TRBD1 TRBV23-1 CASSQWRTGPVDEQFF TGCGCCAGCAGTCAATGGAGGACAGGCCCTGTGGATGAGCAGTTCTTC
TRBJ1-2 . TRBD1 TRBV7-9 CASSSYLFTGVHRNYGYTF TGTGCCAGCAGCTCCTACCTGTTTACAGGGGTTCATCGCAACTATGGCTACACCTTC
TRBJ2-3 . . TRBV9 CASSAPLHETQYF TGTGCCAGCAGCGCCCCCCTCCATGAGACGCAGTATTTT
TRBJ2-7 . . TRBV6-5 CASRRAYEQYF TGTGCCAGCAGAAGAGCCTACGAGCAGTACTTC
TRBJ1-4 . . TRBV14 CASSQLGLREKLFF TGTGCCAGCAGCCAATTGGGTCTGAGAGAAAAACTGTTTTTT
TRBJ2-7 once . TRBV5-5 CASSPRAPSQAIYEQYF TGTGCCAGCAGCCCCCGTGCCCCAAGTCAGGCCATCTACGAGCAGTACTTC
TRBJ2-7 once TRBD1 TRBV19 CASSPSTGPSYEQYF TGTGCCAGTAGTCCGTCGACAGGGCCGTCCTACGAGCAGTACTTC
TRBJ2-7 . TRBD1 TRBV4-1 CASGPGQGTYEQYF TGCGCCAGCGGCCCGGGACAGGGAACCTACGAGCAGTACTTC
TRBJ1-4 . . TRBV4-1 CASSQDGTEVATNEKLFF TGCGCCAGCAGCCAAGACGGTACAGAAGTTGCAACTAATGAAAAACTGTTTTTT
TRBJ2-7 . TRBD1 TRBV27 CASSPGQGREYF TGTGCCAGCAGTCCCGGACAGGGCCGCGAGTACTTC
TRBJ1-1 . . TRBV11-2 CASSLGGLTEAFF TGTGCCAGCAGCCTCGGCGGACTCACTGAAGCTTTCTTT
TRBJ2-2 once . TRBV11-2 CASSLGTSNTGELFF TGTGCCAGCAGCTTAGGGACATCGAACACCGGGGAGCTGTTTTTT
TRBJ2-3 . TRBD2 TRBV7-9 CASSHFRTSGTDTQYF TGTGCCAGCAGCCACTTCCGGACTAGCGGAACAGATACGCAGTATTTT
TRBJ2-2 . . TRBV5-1 CASSFDAGGLHDTGELFF TGCGCCAGCAGCTTTGACGCGGGTGGATTGCATGACACCGGGGAGCTGTTTTTT